These 15 T cell receptor beta chains share one sample of origin, sequenced in a study of post-analysis software for immune sequencing data. Whole-study findings and limits: Four or five TRBV segments (TRBV5-6, TRBV5-1 and TRBV20-1 among them) occurred more frequently in patients than in controls.

Unique molecular identifiers featured in each of the TCR beta cDNA libraries. TCRdb analysed the PCR reads with MiXCR anew, one entry per CDR3 protein. The table lists more than 450,000 distinct CDR3 sequences, 44% of them singletons. No antigen has been assigned to these receptors. The sequenced material came from blood. The source is a girl between 5 and 17 years old with multiple sclerosis.

V is TRBV9 and J is TRBJ2-3; D gene uncertain. CDR1 is SGDLS, CDR2 YYNGEE, per germline. Trimming shortened V by 0 bases and J by 4 bases, and 6 bases separated the two germline ends. The CDR3 spans 13 residues. CDR3 protein: CASSVGWADTQYF. The CDR3 DNA reads as TGTGCCAGCAGCGTAGGGTGGGCAGATACGCAGTATTTT. The full variable domain, completed using reference TRBV9 and TRBJ2-3, is DSGVTQTPKHLITATGQRVTLRCSPRSGDLSVYWYQQSLDQGLQFLIQYYNGEERAKGNILERFSAQQFPDLHSELNLSSLELGDSALYFCASSVGWADTQYFGPGTRLTVL.

With respect to this clonotype: At one of its ends the junction is not consistent with the germline gene, which may arise from a read error. This chain joins TRBV9 and TRBJ2-3; D is ambiguous. Looked up from germline, CDR1 is SGDLS and CDR2 is YYNGEE. The length of the CDR3 is 16 residues. The CDR3, as DNA: TGTACCAGCAGCGTAGGTAGCCCCCAACCCACAGATACGCAGTATTTT. This translates into CTSSVGSPQPTDTQYF.

This clonotype was seen only once. This sequence joins TRBV5-6 and TRBJ2-4; 10 bases align to TRBD1. The end of the DNA fits TRBJ2-7 better, so the J call may be wrong. CDR1 SGHDT and CDR2 YYEEEE come from the germline V gene. The CDR3 is 16 amino acids. CDR3 amino acids: CASSRVWGDRGHEQYF. The DNA for the CDR3 is TGTGCCAGCAGCCGAGTTTGGGGGGACAGGGGCCACGAGCAGTACTTC.

This clonotype was observed once. The chain is built from TRBV12-3 or TRBV12-4 and TRBJ1-6, with no clear D. The V and J ends lost 3 bases and 8 bases respectively, with 20 bases between them. The CDR3 runs 17 residues. CDR3 nucleotide sequence: TGTGCCAGCAGTTTCCTCCCGGGAGGGAATTTTGATTCACCCCTCCACTTT. Its translation is CASSFLPGGNFDSPLHF.

The rearrangement joins TRBV10-3 to TRBJ1-1, with 7 bases that match TRBD1. V lost 8 bases and J lost 4; bases outside the gene matches: 16. The CDR3 contains 16 residues. The germline gives CDR1 ENHRY, CDR2 SYGVKD. CDR3 coding DNA: TGTGCCATCGCCGGGTCAACAGGGGATGAAGGCACTGAAGCTTTCTTT. Protein: CAIAGSTGDEGTEAFF.

In this sample, this clonotype turned up a few times. The V call is TRBV12-3 or TRBV12-4, the J call TRBJ2-4, with 7 bases identical to TRBD2. J lost 7 bases, V lost 5 bases, and 5 bases had no gene match. The CDR3 has 13 residues. CDR3 sequence: CASSAAGVNIQYF. CDR3 coding DNA: TGTGCCAGCAGTGCCGCGGGGGTGAACATTCAGTACTTC.

This chain links TRBV4-2 with TRBJ2-3; no definite D call. The CDR3 has 13 amino acids. Trimming shortened V by 0 bases and J by 6 bases, and 7 bases separated the two germline ends. Germline V CDR1 and CDR2: LGHNA, YNFKEQ. CDR3 sequence reads: CASSQEPSDTQYF. The DNA for the CDR3 is TGTGCCAGCAGCCAAGAACCGTCCGATACGCAGTATTTT.

This CDR3 reads CASSPVRLAGVYEQYF. The CDR3 nucleotides read TGTGCCAGCAGCCCGGTGAGGCTAGCGGGCGTCTACGAGCAGTACTTC. The chain couples TRBV5-8 to TRBJ2-7, with 8 bases lining up with TRBD2. Germline CDR1 and CDR2: SGHTS and YDEGEE. V was pared by 4 bases and J by 3 bases, with 12 bases of the junction left unmatched. This CDR3 has 16 residues.

The genes are TRBV10-3 and TRBJ1-5; no reliable D call. The germline CDR1 and CDR2 sequences are ENHRY and SYGVKD. V lost 2 bases to trimming and J lost 7 bases, with 9 bases between them. CDR3 size: 13 residues. This CDR3 reads CAISERSEQPQHF. The CDR3 DNA reads TGTGCCATCAGTGAGAGATCGGAACAGCCCCAGCATTTT.

This clonotype was counted once. At one end the junction does not follow the germline gene, possibly because of a read error. The chain combines TRBV7-9 with TRBJ2-1, with TRBD2 matching 9 bases. The germline V gene has CDR1 SEHNR and CDR2 FQNEAQ (reference sequence). The CDR3 totals 18 residues. The CDR3, as DNA: TGTGCCAGCAGCTTAAGGGTACCGACTAGCGGAGATTACAATGGGCAGTTCTTC. Its translation is CASSLRVPTSGDYNGQFF.

This clonotype was detected only a few times. The chain carries TRBV5-1 and TRBJ2-1; 8 positions agree with TRBD2. Losses at the gene ends were 1 base for V and 5 bases for J; bases not matched to a gene: 5. Germline CDR1 reads SGHRS; CDR2 reads YFSETQ. This CDR3 is built from 15 residues. CDR3 in DNA: TGCGCCAGCAGCTTGACGGGAGGGCCCCACAATGAGCAGTTCTTC. Amino acid sequence: CASSLTGGPHNEQFF.

Comments on this clonotype: A read error may account for a junction end that differs from germline. The genes are TRBV12-3 or TRBV12-4 and TRBJ2-7, with D possibly TRBD1 on 6 matching bases. The CDR3 contains 14 residues. The CDR3 region is CACRGSSSCYEQYF. The CDR3 DNA is TGTGCCTGCAGGGGTTCCTCTTCGTGCTACGAGCAGTACTTC.

V gene TRBV12-3 or TRBV12-4 combines with J gene TRBJ1-1; no clear D gene. Deletions cut 5 bases from V and 0 bases from J, with 7 bases between. The CDR3 is 13 residues long. The CDR3, as DNA: TGTGCCAGCAGTGACACCGTGAACACTGAAGCTTTCTTT. Protein sequence: CASSDTVNTEAFF.

The chain's CDR3 is CASSAQENTEAFF. Here the CDR3 DNA reads TGTGCCAGCAGTGCTCAGGAGAACACTGAAGCTTTCTTT. The chain carries TRBV12-3 or TRBV12-4 and TRBJ1-1; no reliable D call. V was clipped by 5 bases and J by 1 base, with 8 bases between them. The CDR3 contains 13 residues.

The chain uses TRBV4-2 and TRBJ2-7, with D possibly TRBD2 on 5 matching bases. Germline values: CDR1 LGHNA, CDR2 YNFKEQ. This CDR3 region has 16 residues. The V end was cut by 6 bases, the J end by 0 bases, with 18 bases between. The DNA for the CDR3 is TGTGCCAGCAGTCCAGAACTAGGTCGGAGCTCCTACGAGCAGTACTTC. This encodes CASSPELGRSSYEQYF.